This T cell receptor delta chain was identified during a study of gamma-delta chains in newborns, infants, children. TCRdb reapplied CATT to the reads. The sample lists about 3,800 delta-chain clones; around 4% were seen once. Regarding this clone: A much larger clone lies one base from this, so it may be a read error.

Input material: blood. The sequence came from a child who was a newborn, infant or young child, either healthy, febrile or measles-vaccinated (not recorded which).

The CDR3 here is CACDTLLTGGYVPDKLIF. CDR3 in DNA: TGTGCCTGTGACACCCTCCTTACTGGGGGATACGTGCCCGATAAACTCATCTTT. The rearrangement links TRDV2 to TRDJ1, with 13 bases aligning to TRDD3. The germline CDR1 and CDR2 sequences are GEAIGNYY and EKD. Unmatched junction bases numbered 9, after V lost 0 bases and J lost 3 bases. CDR3 size: 18 residues.